The 18 T cell receptor beta chains below come from one sample, sequenced in a study of control samples from healthy donors and cancer patients. The repertoire was sequenced with immunoSEQ multiplex PCR; TCRdb's copy has only in-frame clones and lacks some. This table holds fewer than 200,000 clones, approximately 96% found once. Sequenced: blood. The receptors were sampled from a woman between 25 and 40 years old in good health.

This chain connects TRBV28 to TRBJ1-4; D gene unclear. V gave up 2 bases and J gave up 3 bases, with 10 bases separating them. This CDR3 has 15 residues. Germline-derived CDR1 and CDR2 are MDHEN and SYDVKM. This CDR3 is CASSLGQSANEKLFF. In DNA form, the CDR3 reads TGTGCCAGCAGTTTAGGGCAGTCGGCTAATGAAAAACTGTTTTTT.

The genes are TRBV12-3 or TRBV12-4 and TRBJ1-2; D is undetermined. This CDR3 region has 11 residues. Trimming stripped 8 bases from V and 0 bases from J, with 4 bases between. CDR3 amino acids: CASLSNYGYTF. The DNA for the CDR3 is TGTGCCAGCCTCTCTAACTATGGCTACACCTTC.

This rearrangement joins TRBV7-9 to TRBJ2-5, with no clear D. CDR3 length: 14 amino acids. V was pared by 2 bases and J by 7 bases, with 14 bases between. Germline V gene sequence: CDR1 SEHNR, CDR2 FQNEAQ (reference sequence). CDR3 sequence: CASSLQQTPWTQYF. In nucleotides, the CDR3 is TGTGCCAGCAGCTTACAACAGACCCCCTGGACCCAGTACTTC.

The CDR3 protein is CASSKGLNYGYTF. DNA for the CDR3: TGTGCCAGCTCAAAGGGACTGAACTATGGCTACACCTTC. The V call is TRBV19, the J call TRBJ1-2, with a possible D match to TRBD1 (5 bases). In germline, CDR1 is LNHDA, CDR2 SQIVND (reference sequence). The CDR3 totals 13 residues. Trimming took off 9 bases at V and 2 bases at J, with 13 bases between the two ends.

V usage is TRBV5-1 and J usage is TRBJ2-3; tentatively, D is TRBD1 (5 bases). The CDR3 is 14 amino acids. With 4 bases removed from V and 4 bases from J, the gap between germline ends came to 13 bases. Germline CDR1 and CDR2: SGHRS and YFSETQ. This CDR3 is CASSLQGLADTQYF. CDR3 nucleotides: TGCGCCAGCAGCCTGCAGGGTCTCGCAGATACGCAGTATTTT.

This rearrangement joins TRBV6-5 to TRBJ2-7, with D perhaps matching TRBD1 (6 bases). CDR3 length: 14 residues. CDR1 is MNHEY, CDR2 SVGAGI, per germline. The ends were cut back, 6 bases at V and 3 bases at J, with 15 bases in the middle. CDR3 DNA sequence: TGTGCCAGCAGCCAACAGGGTCACCACTACGAGCAGTACTTC. It is translated as CASSQQGHHYEQYF.

V is TRBV7-9 and J is TRBJ1-1; TRBD1 agrees at 7 bases. CDR3 length: 16 residues. The V segment lost 1 base and the J segment 2 bases; nucleotides outside the gene matches: 7. In germline, CDR1 is SEHNR, CDR2 FQNEAQ (reference sequence). This CDR3 is CASSLGDRTLNTEAFF. CDR3 sequence (DNA): TGTGCCAGCAGCTTAGGGGACAGAACCCTTAACACTGAAGCTTTCTTT.

The chain carries TRBV7-2 and TRBJ1-1, with D unresolved. The CDR3 covers 13 residues. Germline assignment: CDR1 SGHTA and CDR2 FQGNSA. Trimming cost V 9 bases and J 0 bases, with 11 bases left between them. The CDR3 is CARRQDLNTEAFF. The CDR3 coding sequence is TGTGCCAGGAGGCAGGACTTGAACACTGAAGCTTTCTTT.

J is TRBJ2-7 and V is TRBV28; the match to TRBD1 covers 7 bases. With 6 bases clipped from V and 3 bases from J, the junction kept 8 bases outside the gene matches. The CDR3 contains 14 residues. Germline assignment: CDR1 MDHEN and CDR2 SYDVKM. The CDR3 nucleotides read TGTGCCAGCAGCCCGAACAGGGGCCTCTACGAGCAGTACTTC. Translated: CASSPNRGLYEQYF.

This sequence joins TRBV6-5 and TRBJ1-5, with 11 positions matching TRBD1. Germline V gene lookup returns CDR1 MNHEY and CDR2 SVGAGI. J lost 3 bases, V lost 6 bases, and 4 bases had no gene match. This CDR3 has 15 residues. The CDR3 sequence: CASRRDRGVNQPQHF. The CDR3 DNA reads as TGTGCCAGCAGACGGGACAGGGGGGTCAATCAGCCCCAGCATTTT.

V usage is TRBV28 and J usage is TRBJ2-3, with TRBD2 as a possible D gene (6 bases). Trimming pared 3 bases from V and 4 bases from J, leaving 11 bases between. Germline V gene sequence: CDR1 MDHEN, CDR2 SYDVKM. This CDR3 region has 14 residues. Here the CDR3 reads CASSFGGSPDTQYF. The CDR3 DNA follows: TGTGCCAGCAGTTTTGGAGGGTCCCCAGATACGCAGTATTTT.

This clone was counted once. CDR3 sequence (DNA): TGCGCCAGCAGCTTGGGGACTACGGAGGGCTACACCTTC. This translates into CASSLGTTEGYTF. The chain recombines TRBV5-1 with TRBJ1-2; D gene uncertain. CDR1 is SGHRS and CDR2 is YFSETQ in the germline V gene. V dropped 0 bases and J dropped 8 bases, with 11 bases sitting between them. This CDR3 contains 13 residues. Supplemented by reference TRBV5-1 and TRBJ1-2, the full variable domain reads KAGVTQTPRYLIKTRGQQVTLSCSPISGHRSVSWYQQTPGQGLQFLFEYFSETQRNKGNFPGRFSGRQFSNSRSEMNVSTLELGDSALYLCASSLGTTEGYTFGSGTRLTVV.

V is TRBV2 and J is TRBJ2-3; 7 nucleotides line up with TRBD2. Trimming removed 7 bases from V and 1 base from J; junction bases left unmatched: 8. From germline, CDR1 is SNHLY and CDR2 FYNNEI. This CDR3 comprises 15 residues. This CDR3 is CASIRSGTGTDTQYF. The CDR3 DNA sequence: TGTGCCAGCATCCGAAGCGGGACGGGCACAGATACGCAGTATTTT.

The rearrangement links TRBV28 to TRBJ2-1; the D gene is possibly TRBD1 (6 bases). The CDR3 consists of 16 residues. Germline lookup yields CDR1 MDHEN and CDR2 SYDVKM. The germline V and J ends were trimmed by 8 bases and 2 bases, with 19 bases remaining between them. The CDR3 region is CASGIQGIPTYNEQFF. CDR3 sequence (DNA): TGTGCCAGCGGAATACAGGGTATTCCAACCTACAATGAGCAGTTCTTC.

The CDR3 region is CASQGSGGNTEAFF. The CDR3 bases are TGTGCCTCCCAGGGTTCTGGGGGGAACACTGAAGCTTTCTTT. The J gene is TRBJ1-1, the V gene TRBV30; D possibly corresponds to TRBD1 (5 bases). Germline assignment: CDR1 GTSNPN and CDR2 SVGIG (reference sequence). CDR3 length: 14 residues. V shed 7 bases and J shed 1 base, with 16 bases lying between them.

The chain has TRBV5-1 and TRBJ2-1, with D unresolved. V dropped 0 bases and J dropped 4 bases, with 17 bases sitting between them. This CDR3 has 17 amino acids. Germline loops: CDR1 SGHRS, CDR2 YFSETQ. The CDR3 bases are TGCGCCAGCAGCTTGGCCCTAGGCCAGAGTGGTTACAATGAGCAGTTCTTC. Its translation is CASSLALGQSGYNEQFF.

The gene calls are TRBV7-3 and TRBJ2-1; no definite D call. Germline V lookup: CDR1 SGHTA, CDR2 FQGTGA. V lost 2 bases and J 0 bases, leaving 11 bases between the germline ends. The CDR3 length is 16 residues. CDR3 bases: TGTGCCAGCAGCTTATTGCCGGCCAGCTCCTACAATGAGCAGTTCTTC. It is translated as CASSLLPASSYNEQFF.

Here the CDR3 reads CASSLGAGQFYEQYF. DNA of the CDR3: TGTGCCAGCAGTTTAGGGGCAGGGCAATTCTACGAGCAGTACTTC. This chain connects TRBV27 to TRBJ2-7, with a tentative D call TRBD1 (5 bases). The CDR3 sequence is 15 residues long. In germline, CDR1 is MNHEY, CDR2 SMNVEV (reference sequence). Trimming removed 2 bases at V and 3 bases at J, with 14 bases between.